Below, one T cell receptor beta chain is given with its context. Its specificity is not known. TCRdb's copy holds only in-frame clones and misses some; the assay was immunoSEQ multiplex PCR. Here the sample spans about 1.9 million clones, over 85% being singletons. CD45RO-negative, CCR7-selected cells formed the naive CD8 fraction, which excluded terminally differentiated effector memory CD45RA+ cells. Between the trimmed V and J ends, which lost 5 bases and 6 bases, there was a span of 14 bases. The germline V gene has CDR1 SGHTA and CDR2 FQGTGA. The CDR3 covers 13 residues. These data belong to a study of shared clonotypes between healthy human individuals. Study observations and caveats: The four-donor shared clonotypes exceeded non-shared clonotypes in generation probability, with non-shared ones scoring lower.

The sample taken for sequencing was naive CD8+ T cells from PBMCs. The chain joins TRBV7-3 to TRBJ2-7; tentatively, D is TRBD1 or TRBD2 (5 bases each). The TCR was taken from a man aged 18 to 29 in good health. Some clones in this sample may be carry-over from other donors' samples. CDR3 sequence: CASSLPDGGEQYF. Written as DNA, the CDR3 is TGTGCCAGCAGCCTTCCGGATGGGGGCGAGCAGTACTTC.